The T cell receptor (beta chain) described here comes from a study of cytomegalovirus exposure and HLA in healthy donors. The PCR employed 60 Vbeta primers together with 13 Jbeta primers. The method was immunoSEQ multiplex PCR; TCRdb's version includes in-frame clones alone and lacks a portion of them. This sample has around 190,000 clones, with roughly 85% found just once. Comments on this clone: Its antigen is undetermined.

This CDR3 has 14 amino acids. From germline, CDR1 is SNHLY and CDR2 FYNNEI. The ends were cut back, 3 bases at V and 6 bases at J, with 15 bases in the middle. Study-level findings and limits: For cytomegalovirus status, the classifier reportedly gave diagnoses with high specificity and sensitivity. An apparent linkage of common viral pathogens to several of the most significant clusters emerged in a later analysis. Rates of TCR association differed by HLA locus in a later analysis, with DRB1 highest and HLA-C lowest. The study listed roughly 150 cytomegalovirus-associated TCR beta chains.

The sequence was obtained from a woman aged 45-65 years in good health and CMV-seronegative. The V and J genes are TRBV2 and TRBJ2-7; a possible D gene is TRBD1 (6 bases). The source material was PBMCs. The CDR3, as DNA: TGTGCCAGCAGTGACCAATTTGGGGGCGCCGAGCAGTACTTC. This codes for CASSDQFGGAEQYF.